Below are 22 T cell receptor beta chains sequenced from a single sample in a study of identical twins. One entry per CDR3 protein, called by TCRdb with MiXCR from the 5' RACE reads. The sample contains 250,000 or so distinct CDR3 sequences, around 8% of which appear only once. These sequences were also reported in another study, on yellow fever vaccine responses in identical twins.

Sequenced input: CD8+ T cells sorted from blood. The source of these receptors is a woman aged 18-29 years in good health.

V usage is TRBV28 and J usage is TRBJ1-5; D is possibly TRBD1 (5 bases). Trimming left V 0 bases short and J 0 bases short, with 12 bases between. The length of the CDR3 is 17 residues. The germline gives CDR1 MDHEN, CDR2 SYDVKM. This CDR3 is CASSLWLGPHSNQPQHF. For the CDR3, the DNA is TGTGCCAGCAGTTTATGGTTGGGGCCCCATAGCAATCAGCCCCAGCATTTT.

This rearrangement joins TRBV28 to TRBJ2-7, with 7 bases aligning to TRBD2. CDR1 and CDR2 from the germline V gene are MDHEN and SYDVKM. V shed 6 bases, J shed 1 base, and the junction held 3 bases outside the gene matches. The CDR3 runs 13 residues. CDR3 sequence: CASSRLASYEQYF. The CDR3 region has the DNA TGTGCCAGCAGCAGACTAGCTTCCTACGAGCAGTACTTC.

V usage is TRBV6-1 and J usage is TRBJ2-4; TRBD1 aligns across 8 bases. The V segment lost 7 bases and the J segment 8 bases; nucleotides outside the gene matches: 10. The CDR3 runs 14 residues. Germline CDR1 reads MNHNS; CDR2 reads SASEGT. The CDR3 loop reads CASTPTGQGDIQYF. The DNA for the CDR3 is TGTGCCAGCACCCCCACCGGACAGGGTGACATTCAGTACTTC.

This clonotype was detected many times. This rearrangement joins TRBV27 to TRBJ1-5; possibly TRBD1 for D (5 bases). The CDR3 loop spans 14 amino acids. Trimming pared 6 bases from V and 1 base from J, leaving 10 bases between. From germline, CDR1 is MNHEY and CDR2 SMNVEV (reference sequence). CDR3 protein: CASRRGISNQPQHF. In DNA, the CDR3 is TGTGCCAGCAGGAGGGGTATAAGCAATCAGCCCCAGCATTTT.

This clonotype was observed many times. V and J are TRBV7-8 and TRBJ2-3; 12 bases are shared with TRBD2. There are 18 residues in the CDR3. The germline CDR1 and CDR2 sequences are SGHVS and FQNEAQ. The V gene end was trimmed by 5 bases and the J gene end by 5 bases; junction bases not matched to a gene: 14. The CDR3 reads CASSHLGASGRAKDTQYF. In DNA form, the CDR3 reads TGTGCCAGCAGCCACCTGGGGGCTAGCGGGAGGGCCAAAGATACGCAGTATTTT.

There are many counts of this clonotype. The rearrangement links TRBV4-3 to TRBJ2-7; 10 nucleotides align to TRBD2. J was trimmed by 3 bases and V by 0 bases; bases with no gene match: 5. CDR1 is LGHNA and CDR2 is YSLEER in the germline V gene. CDR3 length: 16 amino acids. CDR3 in amino acids: CASSQDTSGTYYEQYF. The CDR3 nucleotides read TGCGCCAGCAGCCAAGATACTAGCGGGACCTACTACGAGCAGTACTTC.

The chain is built from TRBV10-1 and TRBJ2-7; D is perhaps TRBD2 (5 bases). This CDR3 is built from 13 residues. Trimming left V 6 bases short and J 6 bases short, with 15 bases between. Germline loops: CDR1 WNHNN, CDR2 SYGVQD (reference sequence). As DNA, the CDR3 is TGCGCCAGCAGCAATTCCGGACTGAGCGAGCAGTACTTC. Its protein is CASSNSGLSEQYF.

The chain joins TRBV7-3 to TRBJ1-1; D might be TRBD1 (6 bases). Germline V gene data show CDR1 as SGHTA and CDR2 as FQGTGA. This CDR3 contains 15 residues. Trimming stripped 5 bases from V and 5 bases from J, with 18 bases between. CDR3 bases: TGTGCCAGCAGCGTCGCTCGGGGGGCCGATACTGAAGCTTTCTTT. Translating gives CASSVARGADTEAFF.

This clonotype was counted ten times or more. V gene TRBV7-2 combines with J gene TRBJ1-5; D not resolved. Per germline, CDR1 SGHTA and CDR2 FQGNSA. V was cut by 4 bases and J by 6 bases, with 7 bases left in between. The CDR3 covers 12 residues. The CDR3 is CASSSLSQPQHF. In nucleotides, the CDR3 is TGTGCCAGCAGCTCACTTAGTCAGCCCCAGCATTTT.

This clonotype has a handful of counts. The V and J genes are TRBV7-8 and TRBJ2-7; TRBD1 is a possible D gene (6 bases). Trimming removed 8 bases at V and 3 bases at J, with 17 bases between. The V gene's germline CDR1 is SGHVS and CDR2 FQNEAQ. The CDR3 is 14 amino acids. This CDR3 is CASQPGDNLYEQYF. CDR3 nucleotide sequence: TGTGCCAGCCAACCCGGGGACAACCTCTACGAGCAGTACTTC.

This clonotype was recorded at least ten times. The chain employs TRBV27 and TRBJ1-5; D possibly corresponds to TRBD1 (6 bases). Germline assignment: CDR1 MNHEY and CDR2 SMNVEV (reference sequence). This CDR3 spans 12 amino acids. V was pared by 5 bases and J by 11 bases, with 13 bases between. The CDR3 DNA sequence: TGTGCCAGCAGTATACAGGGAGGAGCCCAGCATTTT. This gives the protein CASSIQGGAQHF.

In this sample, this clonotype turned up many times. The rearrangement links TRBV4-3 to TRBJ2-5, with D possibly being TRBD2 (6 bases). V shed 3 bases and J shed 9 bases, with 14 bases lying between them. Germline lookup yields CDR1 LGHNA and CDR2 YSLEER. The CDR3 runs to 13 residues. The CDR3 here is CASSHLPGRPQYF. The CDR3 coding sequence is TGCGCCAGCAGCCACCTTCCCGGGAGACCCCAGTACTTC.

CDR3: CASTNLTGYSSYNEQFF. The CDR3 nucleotides read TGTGCCAGCACTAACCTGACTGGCTATAGCTCCTACAATGAGCAGTTCTTC. The chain uses TRBV2 and TRBJ2-1; D ambiguous. From germline, CDR1 is SNHLY and CDR2 FYNNEI. Trimming stripped 7 bases from V and 0 bases from J, with 19 bases between. The CDR3 length is 17 residues.

This clonotype showed up just a few times. The CDR3 loop is CAISGGLTEAFF. Written as DNA, the CDR3 is TGTGCCATATCAGGTGGGCTAACTGAAGCTTTCTTT. The rearrangement uses TRBV10-3 and TRBJ1-1; the D is unclear. The CDR3 is made up of 12 amino acids. V was shortened by 9 bases and J by 5 bases, with 13 bases between the two germline ends. Looked up from germline, CDR1 is ENHRY and CDR2 is SYGVKD.

This clonotype was found many times. The chain has TRBV12-3 or TRBV12-4 and TRBJ2-7; TRBD1 is a possible D gene (6 bases). The V gene lost 4 bases and the J gene lost 4 bases, with 8 bases spanning the gap. The CDR3 spans 12 residues. CDR3 in DNA: TGTGCCAGCAGTTGGCAGGGGTACGAGCAGTACTTC. Translation: CASSWQGYEQYF.

This clonotype was counted a few times. The V and J genes are TRBV27 and TRBJ2-7, with TRBD2 matching 7 bases. The V and J ends lost 4 bases and 2 bases, in that order; junction bases with no gene match: 5. CDR1 is MNHEY, CDR2 SMNVEV, per germline (reference sequence). This CDR3 region has 14 residues. The CDR3 bases are TGTGCCAGCAGTTCACGACTAGCAACCTACGAGCAGTACTTC. As protein: CASSSRLATYEQYF.

This clonotype was counted many times. The chain couples TRBV29-1 to TRBJ2-4; 10 positions match TRBD2. Trimming at V came to 6 bases and at J to 0 bases, leaving 14 bases not matched to a gene. Germline lookup yields CDR1 SQVTM and CDR2 ANQGSEA. The CDR3 is 18 residues long. The CDR3 nucleotides are TGCAGCGTCGAAACAAGGACTAGCGGTGATATAGCCAAAAACATTCAGTACTTC. It encodes CSVETRTSGDIAKNIQYF. The entire variable domain, with the rest obtained from reference TRBV29-1 and TRBJ2-4, is as follows: SAVISQKPSRDICQRGTSLTIQCQVDSQVTMMFWYRQQPGQSLTLIATANQGSEATYESGFVIDKFPISRPNLTFSTLTVSNMSPEDSSIYLCSVETRTSGDIAKNIQYFGAGTRLSVL.

There are many counts of this clonotype. The chain couples TRBV29-1 to TRBJ2-2, with TRBD1 matching 8 bases. The CDR3 is 15 amino acids. Germline V lookup: CDR1 SQVTM, CDR2 ANQGSEA. V lost 7 bases to trimming and J lost 4 bases; unmatched junction nucleotides: 11. The CDR3 sequence: CSAKTDRDLTGELFF. The CDR3 DNA reads as TGCAGCGCCAAGACGGACAGGGACCTCACCGGGGAGCTGTTTTTT.

This chain links TRBV20-1 with TRBJ2-7; 9 bases align to TRBD1. With 0 bases clipped from V and 2 bases from J, the junction kept 5 bases outside the gene matches. This CDR3 is built from 15 residues. CDR1 is DFQATT and CDR2 is SNEGSKA in the germline V gene (reference sequence). The CDR3 loop reads CSARDGTGLPYEQYF. In DNA form, the CDR3 reads TGCAGTGCTAGAGACGGGACAGGGCTCCCCTACGAGCAGTACTTC.

The chain is built from TRBV29-1 and TRBJ2-5; tentatively, D is TRBD2 (5 bases). This CDR3 comprises 13 residues. CDR1 is SQVTM and CDR2 is ANQGSEA in the germline V gene. V dropped 6 bases and J dropped 3 bases, with 14 bases sitting between them. CDR3 sequence: CSVAGEWEETQYF. As DNA, the CDR3 is TGCAGCGTCGCCGGGGAATGGGAAGAGACCCAGTACTTC.

This clonotype was picked up many times. Here the CDR3 reads CASSQDQQGRLAGGLYNEQFF. CDR3 in DNA: TGCGCCAGCAGCCAAGATCAGCAGGGTAGACTAGCGGGAGGGCTATACAATGAGCAGTTCTTC. V usage is TRBV4-1 and J usage is TRBJ2-1, with 14 bases matching TRBD2. The CDR3 loop spans 21 amino acids. Germline CDR1 reads MGHRA; CDR2 reads YSYEKL. Trimming cost V 0 bases and J 4 bases; bases outside gene matches: 14.

This clonotype occurred many times. The chain has TRBV4-1 and TRBJ2-5; 7 nucleotides agree with TRBD2. V trimming: 4 bases; J trimming: 5 bases; junction bases outside the gene matches: 16. The CDR3 spans 17 residues. The germline V gene encodes CDR1 MGHRA and CDR2 YSYEKL. CDR3 loop: CASSLYSGSAGMETQYF. CDR3 nucleotide sequence: TGCGCCAGCAGCCTTTACTCGGGGTCAGCGGGAATGGAGACCCAGTACTTC.